Included here is one TCR beta chain sequence, with context. The record originates from a study of blood T cell repertoires in COVID-19. Study overall: Collection of acute and convalescent COVID-19 samples took place in the United States, Italy and Spain. Sample material is recorded as cDNA or gDNA derived from T cells, B-cell-depleted T cells, or PBMCs.

Study processing details: Using reference gene primer amplification, nucleated cell counts were estimated. Libraries were prepared by immunoSEQ multiplex PCR; TCRdb keeps only in-frame clonotypes and omits some of them. V and J calls and clone size are as listed in that table; D and trimming were resolved from the DNA. The sample holds over 90,000 clones; roughly 70% are singletons and the top ten take 3% to 4%. The V gene's germline CDR1 is LNHDA and CDR2 SQIVND (reference sequence). This CDR3 has 14 amino acids. The V segment lost 7 bases and the J segment 4 bases; nucleotides outside the gene matches: 9.

The rearrangement uses TRBV19 and TRBJ1-2; 7 positions agree with TRBD1. This clonotype originated in a man aged 65 to 85 with COVID-19, enrolled during active disease. Sequenced input: peripheral blood. This CDR3 reads CASIRDRASYGYTF. The CDR3 coding sequence is TGTGCCAGTATTAGGGACAGAGCCTCCTATGGCTACACCTTC. Combining the CDR3 with reference TRBV19 and TRBJ1-2 gives the whole variable domain DGGITQSPKYLFRKEGQNVTLSCEQNLNHDAMYWYRQDPGQGLRLIYYSQIVNDFQKGDIAEGYSVSREKKESFPLTVTSAQKNPTAFYLCASIRDRASYGYTFGSGTRLTVV.